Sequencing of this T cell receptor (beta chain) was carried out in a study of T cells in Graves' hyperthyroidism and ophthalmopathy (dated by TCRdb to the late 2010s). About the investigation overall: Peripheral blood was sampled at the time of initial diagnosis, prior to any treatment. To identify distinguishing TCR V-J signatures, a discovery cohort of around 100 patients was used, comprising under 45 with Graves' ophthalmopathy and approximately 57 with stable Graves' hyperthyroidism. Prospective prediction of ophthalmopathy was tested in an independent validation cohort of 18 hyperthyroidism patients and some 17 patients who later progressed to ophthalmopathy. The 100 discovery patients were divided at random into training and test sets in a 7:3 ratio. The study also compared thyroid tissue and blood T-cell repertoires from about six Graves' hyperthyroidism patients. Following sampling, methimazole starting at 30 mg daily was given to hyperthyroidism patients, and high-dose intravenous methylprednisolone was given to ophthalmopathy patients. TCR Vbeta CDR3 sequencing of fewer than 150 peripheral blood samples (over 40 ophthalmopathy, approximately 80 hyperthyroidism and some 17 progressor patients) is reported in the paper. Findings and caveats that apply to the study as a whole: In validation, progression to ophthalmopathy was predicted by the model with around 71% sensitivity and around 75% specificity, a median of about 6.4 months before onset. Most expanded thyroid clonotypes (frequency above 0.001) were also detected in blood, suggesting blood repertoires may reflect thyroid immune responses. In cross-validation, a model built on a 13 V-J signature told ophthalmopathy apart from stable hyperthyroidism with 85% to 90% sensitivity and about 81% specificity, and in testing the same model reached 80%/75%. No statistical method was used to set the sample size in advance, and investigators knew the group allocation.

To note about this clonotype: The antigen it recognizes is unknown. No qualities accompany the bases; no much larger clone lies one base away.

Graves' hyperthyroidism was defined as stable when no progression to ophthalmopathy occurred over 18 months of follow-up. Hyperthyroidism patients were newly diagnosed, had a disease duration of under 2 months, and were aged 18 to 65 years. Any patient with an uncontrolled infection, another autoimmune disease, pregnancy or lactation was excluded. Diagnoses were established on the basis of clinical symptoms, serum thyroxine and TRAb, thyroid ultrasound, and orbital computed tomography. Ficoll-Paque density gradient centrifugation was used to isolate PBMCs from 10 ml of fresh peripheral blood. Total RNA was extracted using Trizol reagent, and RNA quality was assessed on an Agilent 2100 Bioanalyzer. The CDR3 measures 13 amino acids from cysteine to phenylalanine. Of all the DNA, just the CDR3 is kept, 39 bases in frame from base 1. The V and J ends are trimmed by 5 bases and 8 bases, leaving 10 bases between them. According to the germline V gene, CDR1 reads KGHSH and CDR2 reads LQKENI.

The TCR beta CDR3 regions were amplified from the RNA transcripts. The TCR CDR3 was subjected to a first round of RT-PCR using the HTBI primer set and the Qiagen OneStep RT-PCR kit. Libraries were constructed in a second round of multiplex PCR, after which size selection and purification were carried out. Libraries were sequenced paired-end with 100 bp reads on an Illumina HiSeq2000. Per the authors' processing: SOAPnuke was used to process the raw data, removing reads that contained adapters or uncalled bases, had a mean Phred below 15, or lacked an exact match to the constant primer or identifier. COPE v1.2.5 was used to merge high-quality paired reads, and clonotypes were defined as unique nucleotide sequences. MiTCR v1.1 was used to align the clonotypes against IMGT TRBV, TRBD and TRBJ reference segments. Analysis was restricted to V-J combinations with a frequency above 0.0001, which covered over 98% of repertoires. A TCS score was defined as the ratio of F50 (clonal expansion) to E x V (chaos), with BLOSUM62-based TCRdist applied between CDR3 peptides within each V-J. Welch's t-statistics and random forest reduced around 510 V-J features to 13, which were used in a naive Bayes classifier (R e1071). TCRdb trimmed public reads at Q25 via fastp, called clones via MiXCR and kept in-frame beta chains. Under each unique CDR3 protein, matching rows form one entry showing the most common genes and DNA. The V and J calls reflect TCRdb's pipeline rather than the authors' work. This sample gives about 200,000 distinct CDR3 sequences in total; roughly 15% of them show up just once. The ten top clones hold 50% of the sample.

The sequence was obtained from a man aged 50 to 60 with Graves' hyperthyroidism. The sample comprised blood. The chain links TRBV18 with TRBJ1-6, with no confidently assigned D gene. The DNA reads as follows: TGTGCCAGCTCAAGGGCAGTTGATTCACCCCTCCACTTT. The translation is CASSRAVDSPLHF.